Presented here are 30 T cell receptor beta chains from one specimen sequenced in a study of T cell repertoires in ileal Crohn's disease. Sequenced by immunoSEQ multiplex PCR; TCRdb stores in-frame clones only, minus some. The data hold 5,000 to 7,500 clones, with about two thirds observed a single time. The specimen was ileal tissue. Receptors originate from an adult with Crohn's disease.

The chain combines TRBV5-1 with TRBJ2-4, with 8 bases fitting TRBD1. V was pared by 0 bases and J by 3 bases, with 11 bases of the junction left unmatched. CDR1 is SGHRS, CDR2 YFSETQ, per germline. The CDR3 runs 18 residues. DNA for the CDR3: TGCGCCAGCAGCTTGGAGGGGACAGGTTTTAGTGTCAAAAACATTCAGTACTTC. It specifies CASSLEGTGFSVKNIQYF.

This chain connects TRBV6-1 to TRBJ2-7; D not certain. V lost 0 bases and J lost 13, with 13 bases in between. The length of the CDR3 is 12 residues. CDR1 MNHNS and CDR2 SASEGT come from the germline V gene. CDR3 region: CASSEARRGYYF. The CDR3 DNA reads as TGTGCCAGCAGTGAAGCGCGCAGAGGCTACTACTTC.

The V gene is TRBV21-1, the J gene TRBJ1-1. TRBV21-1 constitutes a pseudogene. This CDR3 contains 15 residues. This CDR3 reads CASSKGWVGSTEAFF. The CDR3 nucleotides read TGTGCCAGCAGCAAAGGGTGGGTCGGGAGTACTGAAGCTTTCTTT.

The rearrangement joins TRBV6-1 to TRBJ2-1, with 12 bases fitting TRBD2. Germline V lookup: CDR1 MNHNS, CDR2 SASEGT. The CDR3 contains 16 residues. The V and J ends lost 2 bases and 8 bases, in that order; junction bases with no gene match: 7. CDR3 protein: CASSELGTSGPYEQFF. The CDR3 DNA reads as TGTGCCAGCAGTGAATTAGGGACTAGCGGGCCATATGAGCAGTTCTTC.

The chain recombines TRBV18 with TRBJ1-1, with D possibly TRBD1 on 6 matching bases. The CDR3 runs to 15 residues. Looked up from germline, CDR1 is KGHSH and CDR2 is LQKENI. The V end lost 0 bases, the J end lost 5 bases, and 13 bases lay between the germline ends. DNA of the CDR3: TGTGCCAGCTCACCACCAAGCGGGGGGCGGACTGAAGCTTTCTTT. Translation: CASSPPSGGRTEAFF.

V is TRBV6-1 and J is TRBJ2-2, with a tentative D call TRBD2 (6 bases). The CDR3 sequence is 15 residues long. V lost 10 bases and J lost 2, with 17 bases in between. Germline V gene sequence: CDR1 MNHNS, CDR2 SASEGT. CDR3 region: CAIPSPGLNTGELFF. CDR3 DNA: TGTGCCATCCCAAGTCCGGGACTCAACACCGGGGAGCTGTTTTTT.

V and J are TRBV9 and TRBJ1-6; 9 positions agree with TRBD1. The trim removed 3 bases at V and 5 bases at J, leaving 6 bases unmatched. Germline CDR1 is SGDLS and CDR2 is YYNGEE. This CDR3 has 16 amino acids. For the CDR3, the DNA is TGTGCCAGCAGCGCGGATGGGACAGGGAATAATTCACCCCTCCACTTT. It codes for CASSADGTGNNSPLHF.

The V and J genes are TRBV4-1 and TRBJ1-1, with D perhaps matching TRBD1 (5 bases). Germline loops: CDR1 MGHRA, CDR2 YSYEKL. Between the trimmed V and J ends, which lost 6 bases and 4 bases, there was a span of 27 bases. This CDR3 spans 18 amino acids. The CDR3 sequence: CASRPSADNTRQGTEAFF. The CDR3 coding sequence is TGCGCCAGCAGACCTTCGGCAGACAACACCCGGCAGGGCACTGAAGCTTTCTTT.

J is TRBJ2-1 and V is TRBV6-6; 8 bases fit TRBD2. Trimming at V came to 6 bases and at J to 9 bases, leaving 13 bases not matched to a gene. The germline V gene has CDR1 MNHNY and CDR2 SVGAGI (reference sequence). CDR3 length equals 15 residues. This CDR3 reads CASRPPHGGAGEQFF. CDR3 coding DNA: TGTGCCAGCAGGCCCCCTCACGGGGGGGCGGGTGAGCAGTTCTTC.

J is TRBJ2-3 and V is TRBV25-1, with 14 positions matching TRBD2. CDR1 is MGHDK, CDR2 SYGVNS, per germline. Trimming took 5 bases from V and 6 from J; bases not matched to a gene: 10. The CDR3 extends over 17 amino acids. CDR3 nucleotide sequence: TGTGCCAGCAGTCCGCCGGGACTAGCGGGAGCCGGGGATACGCAGTATTTT. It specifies CASSPPGLAGAGDTQYF.

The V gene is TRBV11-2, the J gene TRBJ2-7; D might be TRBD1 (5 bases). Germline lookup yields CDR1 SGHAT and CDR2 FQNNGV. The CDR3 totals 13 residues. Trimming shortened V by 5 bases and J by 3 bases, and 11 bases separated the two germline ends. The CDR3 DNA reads TGTGCCAGCAGCCTAACGACAGACTACGAGCAGTACTTC. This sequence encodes CASSLTTDYEQYF. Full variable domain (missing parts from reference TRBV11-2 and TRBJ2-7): EAGVAQSPRYKIIEKRQSVAFWCNPISGHATLYWYQQILGQGPKLLIQFQNNGVVDDSQLPKDRFSAERLKGVDSTLKIQPAKLEDSAVYLCASSLTTDYEQYFGPGTRLTVT.

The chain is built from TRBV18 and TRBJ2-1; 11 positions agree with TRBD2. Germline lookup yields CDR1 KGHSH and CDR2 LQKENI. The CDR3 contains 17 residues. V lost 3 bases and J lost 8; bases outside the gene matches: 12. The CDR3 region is CASSPRGRASGRHEQFF. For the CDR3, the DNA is TGTGCCAGCTCACCCCGGGGTCGGGCTAGCGGGAGGCATGAGCAGTTCTTC.

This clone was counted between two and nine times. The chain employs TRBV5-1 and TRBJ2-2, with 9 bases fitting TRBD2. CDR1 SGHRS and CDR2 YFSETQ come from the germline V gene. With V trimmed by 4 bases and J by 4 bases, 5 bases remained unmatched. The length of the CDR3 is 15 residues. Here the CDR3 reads CASSTPSGATGELFF. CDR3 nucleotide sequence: TGCGCCAGCAGCACCCCTAGCGGGGCCACCGGGGAGCTGTTTTTT.

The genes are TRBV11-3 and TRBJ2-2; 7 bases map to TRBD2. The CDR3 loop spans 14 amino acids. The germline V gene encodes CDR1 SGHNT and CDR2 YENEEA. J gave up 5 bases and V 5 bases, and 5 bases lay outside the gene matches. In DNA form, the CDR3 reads TGTGCCAGCAGCGCTAGCGGAGGGACCGGGGAGCTGTTTTTT. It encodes CASSASGGTGELFF.

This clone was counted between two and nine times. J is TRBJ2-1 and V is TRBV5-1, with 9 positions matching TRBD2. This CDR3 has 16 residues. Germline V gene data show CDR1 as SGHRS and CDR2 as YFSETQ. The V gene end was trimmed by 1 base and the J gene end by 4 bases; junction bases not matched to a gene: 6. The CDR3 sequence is CASSLRETSGYNEQFF. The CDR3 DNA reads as TGCGCCAGCAGCTTGAGAGAGACTAGCGGTTACAATGAGCAGTTCTTC.

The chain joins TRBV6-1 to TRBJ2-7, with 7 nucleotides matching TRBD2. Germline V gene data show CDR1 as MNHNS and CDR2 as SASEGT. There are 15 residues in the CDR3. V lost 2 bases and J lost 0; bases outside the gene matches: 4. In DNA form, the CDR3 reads TGTGCCAGCAGTGAAAACGTAGCGGGCTCCTACGAGCAGTACTTC. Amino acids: CASSENVAGSYEQYF.

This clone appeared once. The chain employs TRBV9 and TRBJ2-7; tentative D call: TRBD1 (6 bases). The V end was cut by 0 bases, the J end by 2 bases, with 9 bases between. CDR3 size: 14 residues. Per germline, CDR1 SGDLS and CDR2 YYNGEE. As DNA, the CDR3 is TGTGCCAGCAGCGTAGAGGGGGAGACCTACGAGCAGTACTTC. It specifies CASSVEGETYEQYF.

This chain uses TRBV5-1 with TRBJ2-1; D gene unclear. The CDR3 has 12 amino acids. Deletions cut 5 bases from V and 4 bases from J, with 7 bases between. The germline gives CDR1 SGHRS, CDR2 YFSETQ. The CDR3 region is CASRITYNEQFF. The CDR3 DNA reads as TGCGCCAGCAGAATAACTTACAATGAGCAGTTCTTC.

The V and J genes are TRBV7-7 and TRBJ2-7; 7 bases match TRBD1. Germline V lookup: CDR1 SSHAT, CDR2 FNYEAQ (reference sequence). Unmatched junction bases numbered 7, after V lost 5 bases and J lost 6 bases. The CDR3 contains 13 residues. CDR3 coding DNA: TGTGCCAGCAGCCCTGACAGGGAGAGCGAGCAGTACTTC. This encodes CASSPDRESEQYF.

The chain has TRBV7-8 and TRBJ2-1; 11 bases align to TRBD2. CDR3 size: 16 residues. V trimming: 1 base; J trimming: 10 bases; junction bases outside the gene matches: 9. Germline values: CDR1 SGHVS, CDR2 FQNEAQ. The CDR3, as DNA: TGTGCCAGCAGCTTAGAGCTAGCGGGGGGTCGGGACGAGCAGTTCTTC. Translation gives CASSLELAGGRDEQFF.

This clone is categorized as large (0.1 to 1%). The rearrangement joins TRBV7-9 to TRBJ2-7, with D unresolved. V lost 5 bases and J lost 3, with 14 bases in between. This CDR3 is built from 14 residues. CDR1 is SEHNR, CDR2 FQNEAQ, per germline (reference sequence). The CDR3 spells CASSAQDIGYEQYF. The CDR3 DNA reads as TGTGCCAGCAGCGCCCAGGATATTGGCTACGAGCAGTACTTC.

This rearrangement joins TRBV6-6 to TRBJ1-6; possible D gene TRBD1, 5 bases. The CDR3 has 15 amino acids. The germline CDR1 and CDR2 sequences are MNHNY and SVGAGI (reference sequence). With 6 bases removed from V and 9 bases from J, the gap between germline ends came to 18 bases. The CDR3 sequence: CASSPSGGVSSPLHF. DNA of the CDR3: TGTGCCAGCAGCCCTTCGGGGGGAGTAAGTTCACCCCTCCACTTT.

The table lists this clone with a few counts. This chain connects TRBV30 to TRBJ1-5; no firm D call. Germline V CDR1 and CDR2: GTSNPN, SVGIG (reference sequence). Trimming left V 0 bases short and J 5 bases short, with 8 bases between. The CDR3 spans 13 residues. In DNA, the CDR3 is TGTGCCTGGAGTGTAGAGCTCTATCAGCCCCAGCATTTT. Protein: CAWSVELYQPQHF.

CDR3 sequence reads: CASSLAGTSVEQYF. Written as DNA, the CDR3 is TGTGCCAGCAGCTTAGCCGGGACTAGCGTCGAGCAGTACTTC. The chain recombines TRBV7-9 with TRBJ2-7; 10 positions agree with TRBD2. Trimming cost V 0 bases and J 6 bases; bases outside gene matches: 2. CDR1 and CDR2 from the germline V gene are SEHNR and FQNEAQ (reference sequence). This CDR3 comprises 14 residues.

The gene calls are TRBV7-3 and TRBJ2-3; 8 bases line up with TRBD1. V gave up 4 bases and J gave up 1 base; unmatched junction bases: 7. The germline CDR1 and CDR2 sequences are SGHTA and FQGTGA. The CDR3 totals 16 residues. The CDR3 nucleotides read TGTGCCAGCAGCTCCGGACAGGGATTGGGCACAGATACGCAGTATTTT. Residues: CASSSGQGLGTDTQYF.

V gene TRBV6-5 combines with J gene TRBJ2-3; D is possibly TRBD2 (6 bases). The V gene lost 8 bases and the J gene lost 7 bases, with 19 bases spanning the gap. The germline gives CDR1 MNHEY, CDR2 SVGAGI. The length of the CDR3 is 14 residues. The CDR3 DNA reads TGTGCCAGCGGTAAAGAGGGACTGCAGTATACGCAGTATTTT. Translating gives CASGKEGLQYTQYF.

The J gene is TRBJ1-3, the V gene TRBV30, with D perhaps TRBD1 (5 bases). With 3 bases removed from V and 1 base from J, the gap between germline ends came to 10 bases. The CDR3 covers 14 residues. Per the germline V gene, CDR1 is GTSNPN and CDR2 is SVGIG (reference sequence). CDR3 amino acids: CAWRETVSGNTIYF. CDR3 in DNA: TGTGCCTGGAGGGAGACAGTTTCTGGAAACACCATATATTTT. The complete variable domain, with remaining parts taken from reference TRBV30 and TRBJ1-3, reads SQTIHQWPATLVQPVGSPLSLECTVEGTSNPNLYWYRQAAGRGLQLLFYSVGIGQISSEVPQNLSASRPQDRQFILSSKKLLLSDSGFYLCAWRETVSGNTIYFGEGSWLTVV.

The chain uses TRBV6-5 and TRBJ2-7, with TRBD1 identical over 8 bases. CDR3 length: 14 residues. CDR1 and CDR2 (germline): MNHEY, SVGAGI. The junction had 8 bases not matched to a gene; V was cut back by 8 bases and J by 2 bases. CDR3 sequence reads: CASRRDRQAYEQYF. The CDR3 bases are TGTGCCAGCCGACGGGACAGGCAGGCCTACGAGCAGTACTTC.

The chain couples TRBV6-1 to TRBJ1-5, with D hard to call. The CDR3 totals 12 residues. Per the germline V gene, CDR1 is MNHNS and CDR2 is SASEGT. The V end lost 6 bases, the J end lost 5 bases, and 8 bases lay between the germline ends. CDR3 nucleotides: TGTGCCAGCAGGCACGACTATCAGCCCCAGCATTTT. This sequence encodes CASRHDYQPQHF.

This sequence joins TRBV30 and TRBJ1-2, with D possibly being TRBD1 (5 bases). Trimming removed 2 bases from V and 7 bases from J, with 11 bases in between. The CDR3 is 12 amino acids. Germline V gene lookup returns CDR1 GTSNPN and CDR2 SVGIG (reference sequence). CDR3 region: CAWSRGGGGYTF. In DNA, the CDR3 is TGTGCCTGGAGTCGTGGGGGGGGTGGCTACACCTTC.